This T cell receptor (beta chain) originates from a study of metastatic and nonmetastatic thyroid tumors. Study results and limitations: A significant increase in TCR beta diversity was reportedly seen in malignant thyroid tumors relative to benign nodules, in blood and tumor.

This clone appeared many times. The antigen is undetermined. MiXCR was used by TCRdb to re-call the PCR reads. The sample includes tens of thousands of clones, around 15% of them seen just once. The germline gives CDR1 SGHTA, CDR2 FQGNSA. This CDR3 comprises 15 residues. V was trimmed by 0 bases and J by 2 bases, leaving 10 bases between them. Among the patients, none had received any treatment before thyroid surgery. Sequencing input: blood. The source is a female donor with papillary thyroid cancer or a benign thyroid nodule (not recorded which). Some clones in this sample may be carry-over from other donors' samples. The J gene is TRBJ1-2, the V gene TRBV7-2; D gene ambiguous. CDR3 in amino acids: CASSLAGRANYGYTF. Written as DNA, the CDR3 is TGTGCCAGCAGCTTAGCGGGCCGAGCCAACTATGGCTACACCTTC.